This TCR beta chain was recovered during a study of blood T cell repertoires in COVID-19. Measured with immunoSEQ multiplex PCR; TCRdb has only the in-frame clones, and not every one. The sample consists of about 150,000 clones, roughly 87% of them appearing once. This CDR3 contains 13 residues. V trimming: 5 bases; J trimming: 2 bases; junction bases outside the gene matches: 3. The germline CDR1 and CDR2 sequences are SEHNR and FQNEAQ (reference sequence). Sequenced input: peripheral blood. This sequence was found in an older woman with active or convalescent COVID-19. The chain joins TRBV7-9 to TRBJ2-7, with TRBD1 matching over 7 bases. CDR3 protein: CASSGDSTYEQYF. CDR3 coding DNA: TGTGCCAGCAGCGGGGACAGTACCTACGAGCAGTACTTC.